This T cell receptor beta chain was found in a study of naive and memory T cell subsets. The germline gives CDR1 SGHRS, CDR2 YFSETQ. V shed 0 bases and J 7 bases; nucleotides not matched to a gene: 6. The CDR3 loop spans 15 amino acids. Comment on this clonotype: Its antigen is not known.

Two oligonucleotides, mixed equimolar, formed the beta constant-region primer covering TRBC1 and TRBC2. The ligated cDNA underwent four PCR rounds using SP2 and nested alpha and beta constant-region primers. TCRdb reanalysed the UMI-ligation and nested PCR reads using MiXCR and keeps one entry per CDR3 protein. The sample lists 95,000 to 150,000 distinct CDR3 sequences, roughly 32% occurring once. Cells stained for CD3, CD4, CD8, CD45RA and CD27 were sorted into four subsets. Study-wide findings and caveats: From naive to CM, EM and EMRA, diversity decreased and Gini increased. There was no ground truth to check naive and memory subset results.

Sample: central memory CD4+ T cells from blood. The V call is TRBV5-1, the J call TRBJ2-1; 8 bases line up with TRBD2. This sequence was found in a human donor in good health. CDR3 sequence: CASSLDPGTRNEQFF. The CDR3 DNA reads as TGCGCCAGCAGCTTGGACCCCGGGACTAGGAATGAGCAGTTCTTC.